Listed below are T cell receptor beta chains from one sample, sequenced in a study of control samples from healthy donors and cancer patients. Data came from immunoSEQ multiplex PCR; TCRdb stores just in-frame clones and leaves some out. The sample includes under 200,000 clones, approximately 94% of them seen just once. The sequenced material came from blood. The receptors were sampled from a woman in her thirties or forties in good health. CDR3s include the opening cysteine and the closing phenylalanine or tryptophan. A D gene is named only where the DNA matches it firmly. Only some rows state a clone size, as once, few, many or a class for expanded clones.

J gene: TRBJ2-2
V gene: TRBV2
clone size: NA
D gene: NA
CDR3 DNA: TGTGCCACACCTGGGGGTGGACTCACCGGGGAGCTGTTTTTT
CDR3 protein: CATPGGGLTGELFF

J gene: TRBJ1-2
V gene: TRBV7-7
clone size: NA
D gene: NA
CDR3 DNA: TGTGCATACTTGCCCACACAAGGCCTTAACTATGGCTACACCTTC
CDR3 protein: CAYLPTQGLNYGYTF

J gene: TRBJ1-3
V gene: TRBV11-2
clone size: once
D gene: NA
CDR3 DNA: TGTGCCAGCAGCTCTTCACGGGAGGCCGTGTCTGGAAACACCATATATTTT
CDR3 protein: CASSSSREAVSGNTIYF

J gene: TRBJ1-5
V gene: TRBV6-5
clone size: NA
D gene: NA
CDR3 DNA: TGTGCCAGCAGTCCCGACAGGACTGATCAGCCCCAGCATTTT
CDR3 protein: CASSPDRTDQPQHF

J gene: TRBJ1-1
V gene: TRBV10-1
clone size: NA
D gene: TRBD1
CDR3 DNA: TGCGCCACGGCTCCGGGACAGGGGAGCACTGAAGCTTTCTTT
CDR3 protein: CATAPGQGSTEAFF

J gene: TRBJ1-2
V gene: TRBV28
clone size: NA
D gene: TRBD1
CDR3 DNA: TGTGCCAGCAGTCGAGGGGGCCACGGTGTCTATGGCTACACCTTC
CDR3 protein: CASSRGGHGVYGYTF

J gene: TRBJ1-2
V gene: TRBV30
clone size: NA
D gene: TRBD1
CDR3 DNA: TGTGCCTGGAGCCCACAGGGGCTCTACTATGGCTACACCTTC
CDR3 protein: CAWSPQGLYYGYTF

J gene: TRBJ1-2
V gene: TRBV5-6
clone size: NA
D gene: TRBD1
CDR3 DNA: TGTGCCAGCAGCTTCCGGGACAGGGTAAACTATGGCTACACCTTC
CDR3 protein: CASSFRDRVNYGYTF

J gene: TRBJ2-7
V gene: TRBV29-1
clone size: NA
D gene: NA
CDR3 DNA: TGCAGCGCCCAGACCTCCGGCCGAGCGGGCACCTACGAGCAGTACTTC
CDR3 protein: CSAQTSGRAGTYEQYF

J gene: TRBJ1-2
V gene: TRBV7-8
clone size: NA
D gene: TRBD1
CDR3 DNA: TGTGCCAGCAGCTGGACAGGGGACCATGGCTACACCTTC
CDR3 protein: CASSWTGDHGYTF

J gene: TRBJ1-3
V gene: TRBV9
clone size: NA
D gene: TRBD1
CDR3 DNA: TGTGCCAGCAGCGTGGCGGGACAGCTCTCTGGAAACACCATATATTTT
CDR3 protein: CASSVAGQLSGNTIYF

J gene: TRBJ2-2
V gene: TRBV9
clone size: NA
D gene: NA
CDR3 DNA: TGTGCCAGCAGCGCTTCTGGGGGGGCCGACACCGGGGAGCTGTTTTTT
CDR3 protein: CASSASGGADTGELFF

J gene: TRBJ2-5
V gene: TRBV4-2
clone size: few
D gene: TRBD1
CDR3 DNA: TGTGCCAGCAGCCAAGATCCCAGGGGGGAGACCCAGTACTTC
CDR3 protein: CASSQDPRGETQYF

J gene: TRBJ1-4
V gene: TRBV2
clone size: NA
D gene: NA
CDR3 DNA: TGTGCCAGCATTAGGCGACAGTCTGATGAAAAACTGTTTTTT
CDR3 protein: CASIRRQSDEKLFF